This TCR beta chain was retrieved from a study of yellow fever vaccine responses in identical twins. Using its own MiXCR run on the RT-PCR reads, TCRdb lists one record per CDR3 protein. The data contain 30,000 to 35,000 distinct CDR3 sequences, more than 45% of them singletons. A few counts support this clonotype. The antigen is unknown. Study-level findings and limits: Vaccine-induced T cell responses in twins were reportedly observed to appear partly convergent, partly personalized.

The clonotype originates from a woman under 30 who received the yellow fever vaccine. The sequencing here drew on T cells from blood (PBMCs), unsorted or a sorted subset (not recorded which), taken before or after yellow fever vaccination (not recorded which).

The CDR3 protein is CSARLGSGQPQHF. As DNA, the CDR3 is TGCAGTGCTAGATTGGGGTCGGGTCAGCCCCAGCATTTT. The chain has TRBV20-1 and TRBJ1-5; D remains ambiguous. Germline-derived CDR1 and CDR2 are DFQATT and SNEGSKA (reference sequence). Trimming left V 2 bases short and J 6 bases short, with 11 bases between. The length of the CDR3 is 13 residues.